The source of this T cell receptor beta chain is a study of blood T cells in healthy people across ages. PCR was performed a second time for about 6 to 12 cycles using a sample-barcoded 5' primer and a J-beta primer mix. Individual samples furnished no less than 2.5 million CDR3-containing paired-end reads apiece. TCRdb re-analysed the 5' RACE reads in MiXCR, keeping a single row per CDR3 protein. The sample has about 800,000 distinct CDR3 sequences, roughly 60% seen once. In the case of this clonotype: Its target is not known.

Overall study results and limits: Correlation between TCR beta diversity and naive T cell percentage was strong. With unsorted PBMCs, a conclusive comparison of naive versus antigen-experienced cells was not possible. In older individuals, TCR beta diversity per million T cells was lower, falling roughly linearly with age.

Trimming cost V 5 bases and J 3 bases, with 20 bases left between them. The CDR3 contains 17 residues. Germline CDR1 SGHVS, CDR2 FNYEAQ. The rearrangement joins TRBV7-6 to TRBJ2-1; unclear D gene. The TCR comes from a man younger than 40 in good health. The specimen was blood. The DNA for the CDR3 is TGTGCCAGCAGCGCCCGTAGTTTTGGGGATGGCTACAATGAGCAGTTCTTC. Translation gives CASSARSFGDGYNEQFF.